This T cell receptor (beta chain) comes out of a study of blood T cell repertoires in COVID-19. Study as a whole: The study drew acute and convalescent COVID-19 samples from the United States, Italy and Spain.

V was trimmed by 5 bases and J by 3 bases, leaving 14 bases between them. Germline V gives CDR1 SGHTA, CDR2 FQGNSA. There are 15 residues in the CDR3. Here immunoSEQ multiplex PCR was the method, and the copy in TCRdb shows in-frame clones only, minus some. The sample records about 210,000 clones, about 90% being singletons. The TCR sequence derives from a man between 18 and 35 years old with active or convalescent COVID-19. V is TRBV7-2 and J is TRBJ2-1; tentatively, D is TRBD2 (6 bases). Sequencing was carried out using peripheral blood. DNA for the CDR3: TGTGCCAGCAGCACGCGACTGGACTACTACAATGAGCAGTTCTTC. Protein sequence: CASSTRLDYYNEQFF.